This TCR beta chain was profiled in a study of shared clonotypes between healthy human individuals. CD45RO-negative cells were positively selected for CCR7, leaving out terminally differentiated effector memory CD45RA+ cells. The CDR3 runs 13 residues. V shed 3 bases, J shed 14 bases, and the junction held 10 bases outside the gene matches. Germline V gives CDR1 MNHNS, CDR2 SASEGT. Methods used by the authors: Junction-only immunoSEQ data arrived without quality scores, meaning filtering differed. Some clones are missing from TCRdb's copy, which holds only in-frame ones; the method was immunoSEQ multiplex PCR. D and trimming were read from the DNA, whereas the V and J calls and clone size are those reported in that table. The data show around 1,900,000 clones, 85% to 95% seen once.

The chain recombines TRBV6-1 with TRBJ2-1; 7 bases are shared with TRBD2. The sequence derives from a man aged 18-30 years in good health. Some clones in this sample may be carry-over from other donors' samples. Material: naive CD8+ T cells from PBMCs. In DNA, the CDR3 is TGTGCCAGCAGTGAGGGACTACCGGGTTTGAAGTTCTTC. This codes for CASSEGLPGLKFF.